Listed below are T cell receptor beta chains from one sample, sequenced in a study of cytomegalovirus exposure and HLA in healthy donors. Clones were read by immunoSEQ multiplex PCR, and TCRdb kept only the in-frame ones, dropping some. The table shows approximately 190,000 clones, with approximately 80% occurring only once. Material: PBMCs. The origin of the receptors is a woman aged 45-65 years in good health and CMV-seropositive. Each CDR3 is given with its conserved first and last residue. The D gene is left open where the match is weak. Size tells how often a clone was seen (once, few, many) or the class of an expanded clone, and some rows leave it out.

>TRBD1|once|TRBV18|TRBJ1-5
TGTGCCAGCTCCCCGGGACAGGGTAGCAATCAGCCCCAGCATTTT
CASSPGQGSNQPQHF
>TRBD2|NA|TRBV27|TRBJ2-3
TGTGCCAGCAGTTTATGGCTAGCGGGGGTGTTGGATACGCAGTATTTT
CASSLWLAGVLDTQYF
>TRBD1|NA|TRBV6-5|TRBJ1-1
TGTGCCAGCAGTGGGACAGGGGGCGCGGACACTGAAGCTTTCTTT
CASSGTGGADTEAFF
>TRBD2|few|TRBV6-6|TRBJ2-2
TGTGCCAGCACACAACTCAGGACTAGCCGATCACCCGAGCTGTTTTTT
CASTQLRTSRSPELFF
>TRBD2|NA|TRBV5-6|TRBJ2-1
TGTGCCAGCAGCTTGACTAGCGGGGGTAGAGGTGAGCAGTTCTTC
CASSLTSGGRGEQFF
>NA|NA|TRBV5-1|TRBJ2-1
TGCGCCAGCAGCTTGTTCGCTGGACTATCCTACAATGAGCAGTTCTTC
CASSLFAGLSYNEQFF
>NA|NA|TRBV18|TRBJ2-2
TGTGCCAGCTCACCACGGGAGACCGGGGAGCTGTTTTTT
CASSPRETGELFF
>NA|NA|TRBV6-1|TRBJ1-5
TGTGCCAGCAGTGGATCGACAGGCTATAGCAATCAGCCCCAGCATTTT
CASSGSTGYSNQPQHF
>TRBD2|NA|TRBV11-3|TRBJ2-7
TGTGCCAGCAGCCCAACTAGCGGGTCGGTTGGGGAGCAGTACTTC
CASSPTSGSVGEQYF
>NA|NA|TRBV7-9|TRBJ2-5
TGTGCCAGCAGCACCGGGGGACAGTCCCAAGAGACCCAGTACTTC
CASSTGGQSQETQYF
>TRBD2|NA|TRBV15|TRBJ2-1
TGTGCCACCAGCAGAGGTAGCGGGCGAAACAATGAGCAGTTCTTC
CATSRGSGRNNEQFF
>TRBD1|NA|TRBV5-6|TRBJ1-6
TGTGCCAGCAGCTCGGGACAGTATAATTCACCCCTCCACTTT
CASSSGQYNSPLHF
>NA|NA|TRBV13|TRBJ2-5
TGTGCCAGCCGCCGGGACACCCTGGAAGCCCAGTACTTC
CASRRDTLEAQYF
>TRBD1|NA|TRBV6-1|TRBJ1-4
TGTGCCAGCAGTGAATTCTCGGGGACAGGGGGCCAGGAAAGAGAAAAACTGTTTTTT
CASSEFSGTGGQEREKLFF
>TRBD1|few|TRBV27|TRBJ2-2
TGTGCCAGCAGTTTATCGGGGGGACAGGGGGCCACCGGGGAGCTGTTTTTT
CASSLSGGQGATGELFF
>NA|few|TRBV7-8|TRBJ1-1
TGTGCCAGCAGCTTAGCGCTAGGGAACACTGAAGCTTTCTTT
CASSLALGNTEAFF
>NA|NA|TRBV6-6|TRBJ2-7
TGTGCCAGCAGTTACTCGTGGGCAGGGGCTAGCTACGAGCAGTACTTC
CASSYSWAGASYEQYF
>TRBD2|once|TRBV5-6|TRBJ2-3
TGTGCCAGCAGCTTGGCGGGGGGACTTAGCACAGATACGCAGTATTTT
CASSLAGGLSTDTQYF
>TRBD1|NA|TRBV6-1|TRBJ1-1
TGTGCCAGCAGCGCCCGAGGGGGCATTAACACTGAAGCTTTCTTT
CASSARGGINTEAFF
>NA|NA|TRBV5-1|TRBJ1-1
TGCGCCAGCAGCTTGGTTAGGGGAACTGAAGCTTTCTTT
CASSLVRGTEAFF
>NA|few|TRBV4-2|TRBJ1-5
TGTGCCAGCAGCCAACATGTGGAGTATCAGCCCCAGCATTTT
CASSQHVEYQPQHF
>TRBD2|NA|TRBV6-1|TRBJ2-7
TGTGCCAGCAGTGAACAGGGAGGGGACTACGAGCAGTACTTC
CASSEQGGDYEQYF
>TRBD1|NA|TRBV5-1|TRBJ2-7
TGCGCCAGCAGCTTAGGGACAGGGGGGTACGAGCAGTACTTC
CASSLGTGGYEQYF
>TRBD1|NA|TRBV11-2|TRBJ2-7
TGTGCCAGCAGCACTACAGGGGAGCACGAGCAGTACTTC
CASSTTGEHEQYF
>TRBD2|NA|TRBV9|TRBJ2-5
TGTGCCAGCAGCGTAGGGCCTAGCGGTCAAGAGACCCAGTACTTC
CASSVGPSGQETQYF
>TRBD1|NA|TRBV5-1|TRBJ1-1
TGCGCCAGCAGCCCACAGGGGTTGAACACTGAAGCTTTCTTT
CASSPQGLNTEAFF
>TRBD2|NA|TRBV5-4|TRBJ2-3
TGTGCCAGCAGCGAGACTAGCGGGGGGGTTGGTACGCAGTATTTT
CASSETSGGVGTQYF
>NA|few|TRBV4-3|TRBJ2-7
TGCGCCAGCAGCCAAGATCACCGTTCGGTTTCGGAGCAGTACTTC
CASSQDHRSVSEQYF
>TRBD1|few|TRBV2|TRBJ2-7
TGTGCCAGCAGGGACAGGGCCTACGAGCAGTACTTC
CASRDRAYEQYF
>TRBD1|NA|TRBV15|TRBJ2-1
TGTGCCACCAGCAGAGGGGACAGGGAGTGGGGCAATGAGCAGTTCTTC
CATSRGDREWGNEQFF
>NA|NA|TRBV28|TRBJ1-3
TGTGCCAGCAGTCCCGGGTCTGGCGGAACCATATATTTT
CASSPGSGGTIYF
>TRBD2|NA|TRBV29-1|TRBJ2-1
TGCAGCTCAGGGACTAGCGGGGGCCTAGGGTTCTTC
CSSGTSGGLGFF
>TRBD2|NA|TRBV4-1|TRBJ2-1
TGCGCCAGCAGCTCTCGGCGGGGGGGCCTAGGTGAGCAGTTCTTC
CASSSRRGGLGEQFF
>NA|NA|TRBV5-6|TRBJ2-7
TGTGCCAGCAGCTTTCAGGGACAATACTACGAGCAGTACTTC
CASSFQGQYYEQYF
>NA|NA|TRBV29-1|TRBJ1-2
TGCAGCCTATGGGAGGCAGGCACCCGGGATGGCTACACCTTC
CSLWEAGTRDGYTF
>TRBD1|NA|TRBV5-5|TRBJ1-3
TGTGCCAGCAGCTTAGGACAGGCTGGAAACACCATATATTTT
CASSLGQAGNTIYF
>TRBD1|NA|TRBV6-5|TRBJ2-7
TGTGCCAGCACGGGACAGTCCTACGAGCAGTACTTC
CASTGQSYEQYF
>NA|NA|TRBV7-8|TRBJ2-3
TGTGCCAGCAGCTTAACCACAGTAGATACGCAGTATTTT
CASSLTTVDTQYF
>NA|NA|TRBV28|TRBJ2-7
TGTGCCAGCAGTCTCAGGCAGGGCAGCTCCTACGAGCAGTACTTC
CASSLRQGSSYEQYF
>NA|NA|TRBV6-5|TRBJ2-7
TGTGCCAGCTCAACTTATGTCGGGAACTACGAGCAGTACTTC
CASSTYVGNYEQYF
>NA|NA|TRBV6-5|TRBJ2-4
TGTGCCAGCAGTTCAACTGGACTAGCCAAAAACATTCAGTACTTC
CASSSTGLAKNIQYF